The 32 T cell receptor beta chains below were found in one sample sequenced in a study of blood T cell repertoires in COVID-19. Method: immunoSEQ multiplex PCR; TCRdb's copy keeps in-frame clones and lacks some. The sample contains 200,000 to 250,000 clones, around 88% of which appear only once. Specimen: peripheral blood. Receptors were obtained from a man in his late teens or twenties with active or convalescent COVID-19.

The V and J genes are TRBV18 and TRBJ2-5; no clear D. Trimming cost V 4 bases and J 3 bases, with 9 bases left between them. Germline loops: CDR1 KGHSH, CDR2 LQKENI. This CDR3 region has 13 residues. CDR3 in amino acids: CASSHDLKETQYF. CDR3 in DNA: TGTGCCAGCTCACACGACTTAAAAGAGACCCAGTACTTC.

The chain has TRBV18 and TRBJ2-1; D is possibly TRBD2 (6 bases). CDR3 length: 17 residues. V was shortened by 1 base and J by 6 bases, with 19 bases between the two germline ends. Germline loops: CDR1 KGHSH, CDR2 LQKENI. The CDR3 coding sequence is TGTGCCAGCTCACCACAGGTCACGGGAGCCTTCGGCAATGAGCAGTTCTTC. This sequence encodes CASSPQVTGAFGNEQFF.

This clone appeared once. This chain connects TRBV2 to TRBJ1-5, with TRBD1 as a possible D gene (5 bases). CDR3 size: 14 residues. Trimming cost V 4 bases and J 4 bases, with 11 bases left between them. Germline assignment: CDR1 SNHLY and CDR2 FYNNEI. The CDR3 is CASSVPGGNQPQHF. DNA of the CDR3: TGTGCCAGCAGTGTTCCTGGGGGGAATCAGCCCCAGCATTTT.

The chain is built from TRBV30 and TRBJ2-1; D not certain. Germline CDR1 reads GTSNPN; CDR2 reads SVGIG (reference sequence). CDR3 length: 13 residues. V gave up 1 base and J gave up 1 base, with 5 bases separating them. The CDR3 region is CAWSERSYNEQFF. For the CDR3, the DNA is TGTGCCTGGAGTGAGAGGTCCTACAATGAGCAGTTCTTC.

Regarding this clone: A read error may account for a junction end that differs from germline. This sequence joins TRBV28 and TRBJ1-2; TRBD1 is a possible D gene (6 bases). This CDR3 has 12 amino acids. The germline V gene has CDR1 MDHEN and CDR2 SYDVKM. DNA for the CDR3: TGTGCCAGCAGTCCAAAAGGACAGCTAAGACTCTTC. Translated, it gives CASSPKGQLRLF.

The chain links TRBV19 to TRBJ2-1; TRBD2 agrees at 10 bases. The V gene's germline CDR1 is LNHDA and CDR2 SQIVND (reference sequence). The CDR3 is 15 amino acids. V shed 5 bases and J 8 bases; nucleotides not matched to a gene: 9. The DNA for the CDR3 is TGTGCCAGTAGTTTACTAGCGGGATACGTTTATGAGCAGTTCTTC. It encodes CASSLLAGYVYEQFF.

J is TRBJ2-2 and V is TRBV28, with 10 positions matching TRBD2. Losses at the gene ends were 7 bases for V and 3 bases for J; bases not matched to a gene: 5. Germline assignment: CDR1 MDHEN and CDR2 SYDVKM. This CDR3 contains 15 residues. CDR3 in DNA: TGTGCCAGCACCCCGAGCGGGGGGGACACCGGGGAGCTGTTTTTT. Translation gives CASTPSGGDTGELFF.

This clone occurred once. The V and J genes are TRBV28 and TRBJ2-7; a weak D match, TRBD1 (5 bases). The CDR3 is made up of 14 amino acids. Germline assignment: CDR1 MDHEN and CDR2 SYDVKM. The V gene lost 6 bases and the J gene lost 0 bases, with 12 bases spanning the gap. This chain's CDR3 is CASRPPQGSYEQYF. The CDR3 DNA sequence: TGTGCCAGCAGACCACCGCAGGGCTCCTACGAGCAGTACTTC.

Comments on this clone: Other DNA variants within this sample encode the same CDR3. J is TRBJ1-2 and V is TRBV7-9; TRBD1 agrees at 7 bases. CDR1 SEHNR and CDR2 FQNEAQ come from the germline V gene (reference sequence). J lost 6 bases, V lost 6 bases, and 7 bases had no gene match. The CDR3 totals 13 residues. The CDR3 sequence: CASSPTGSHGYTF. In DNA, the CDR3 is TGTGCCAGCAGTCCGACAGGGTCCCATGGCTACACCTTC.

This clone was recorded once. V is TRBV7-2 and J is TRBJ2-6; D is possibly TRBD1 (5 bases). The germline gives CDR1 SGHTA, CDR2 FQGNSA. V was cut by 3 bases and J by 14 bases, with 20 bases left in between. The CDR3 totals 15 residues. The CDR3: CASSLGAMQGRILTF. CDR3 nucleotides: TGTGCCAGCAGCTTGGGTGCTATGCAGGGAAGGATCCTGACTTTC.

This clone was counted only a few times. The V call is TRBV9, the J call TRBJ1-3; unclear D gene. The CDR3 totals 11 residues. V was shortened by 0 bases and J by 8 bases, with 3 bases between the two germline ends. Germline-derived CDR1 and CDR2 are SGDLS and YYNGEE. The CDR3 nucleotides read TGTGCCAGCAGCGTAGCCGACACCATATATTTT. Protein: CASSVADTIYF.

The chain recombines TRBV10-3 with TRBJ1-1; D might be TRBD1 (5 bases). Germline V gene lookup returns CDR1 ENHRY and CDR2 SYGVKD. The CDR3 runs 13 residues. Between the trimmed V and J ends, which lost 7 bases and 3 bases, there was a span of 12 bases. The CDR3 region is CAITPLGDTEAFF. Here the CDR3 DNA reads TGTGCCATCACCCCCTTAGGGGACACTGAAGCTTTCTTT.

The chain joins TRBV28 to TRBJ1-2, with a possible D match to TRBD1 (5 bases). Trimming pared 4 bases from V and 6 bases from J, leaving 18 bases between. From germline, CDR1 is MDHEN and CDR2 SYDVKM. This CDR3 is built from 15 residues. CDR3 protein: CASSSGTGVRNGYTF. CDR3 sequence (DNA): TGTGCCAGCAGTTCCGGCACGGGGGTTCGGAATGGCTACACCTTC.

This chain joins TRBV7-9 and TRBJ2-1, with TRBD2 matching over 14 bases. Germline V gene sequence: CDR1 SEHNR, CDR2 FQNEAQ (reference sequence). CDR3 length equals 15 residues. V trimming: 6 bases; J trimming: 9 bases; junction bases outside the gene matches: 7. Here the CDR3 reads CASSRTSGRLGEQFF. The CDR3 DNA reads TGTGCCAGCAGTCGGACTAGCGGGAGGCTCGGTGAGCAGTTCTTC.

This chain joins TRBV21-1 and TRBJ2-4; the table gives TRBD1 as D, unverified against the DNA. TRBV21-1 counts as a pseudogene. This CDR3 spans 17 amino acids. In DNA form, the CDR3 reads TGTGCCAGCAGCTACAGGGACACCTGCCTCGACAAAAACATTCAGTACTTC. Protein sequence: CASSYRDTCLDKNIQYF.

J is TRBJ2-2 and V is TRBV2; the match to TRBD2 covers 8 bases. The CDR3 consists of 17 residues. CDR1 SNHLY and CDR2 FYNNEI come from the germline V gene. Unmatched junction bases numbered 11, after V lost 6 bases and J lost 2 bases. CDR3 loop: CASRAPPGLDNTGELFF. CDR3 DNA sequence: TGTGCCAGCAGGGCCCCTCCGGGACTAGATAACACCGGGGAGCTGTTTTTT.

This chain uses TRBV3-1 (or the pseudogene TRBV3-2) with TRBJ1-6, with TRBD1 matching over 7 bases. V shed 0 bases and J 0 bases; nucleotides not matched to a gene: 5. Germline-derived CDR1 and CDR2 are LGHDT and YNNKEL (reference sequence). The CDR3 is 18 residues long. The CDR3 DNA is TGTGCCAGCAGCCAAGATCTAACAGGGGTCTCCTATAATTCACCCCTCCACTTT. This translates into CASSQDLTGVSYNSPLHF.

This chain joins TRBV27 and TRBJ2-6, with D possibly matching TRBD2 (5 bases). Germline V gene lookup returns CDR1 MNHEY and CDR2 SMNVEV (reference sequence). This CDR3 is built from 21 residues. V gave up 6 bases and J gave up 0 bases, with 27 bases separating them. The CDR3 sequence is CASRKDLLDPLGASGANVLTF. Written as DNA, the CDR3 is TGTGCCAGCAGGAAGGATCTGCTAGACCCATTGGGAGCCTCTGGGGCCAACGTCCTGACTTTC.

The rearrangement uses TRBV5-1 and TRBJ2-2; 7 positions match TRBD2. Trimming cost V 5 bases and J 2 bases; bases outside gene matches: 6. The CDR3 length is 15 residues. Per the germline V gene, CDR1 is SGHRS and CDR2 is YFSETQ. The CDR3 DNA is TGCGCCAGCAGTTCGGGAGGCACAAACACCGGGGAGCTGTTTTTT. Its translation is CASSSGGTNTGELFF.

The chain is built from TRBV11-3 and TRBJ2-7; 10 bases fit TRBD2. Germline lookup yields CDR1 SGHNT and CDR2 YENEEA. The CDR3 is 15 residues long. V was clipped by 5 bases and J by 5 bases; unmatched bases: 9. The CDR3 spells CASSPSGSAPHEQYF. The CDR3 nucleotides read TGTGCCAGCAGCCCTAGCGGGAGCGCTCCCCACGAGCAGTACTTC.

The chain has TRBV9 and TRBJ1-1; D gene ambiguous. Looked up from germline, CDR1 is SGDLS and CDR2 is YYNGEE. This CDR3 region has 15 residues. V lost 0 bases and J lost 1, with 10 bases in between. The CDR3 DNA reads TGTGCCAGCAGCGTAGTCCCTGGCAAGAACACTGAAGCTTTCTTT. Amino acids: CASSVVPGKNTEAFF.

This rearrangement joins TRBV6-4 to TRBJ1-1, with 10 bases fitting TRBD1. This CDR3 contains 14 residues. Germline CDR1 MRHNA, CDR2 SNTAGT. V shed 2 bases and J 6 bases; nucleotides not matched to a gene: 3. CDR3 region: CASSDLTGGSEAFF. CDR3 sequence (DNA): TGTGCCAGCAGTGACCTGACAGGGGGCTCTGAAGCTTTCTTT.

The rearrangement links TRBV10-2 to TRBJ2-3; 7 bases match TRBD2. J lost 4 bases, V lost 2 bases, and 9 bases had no gene match. Germline CDR1 is WSHSY and CDR2 is SAAADI. The CDR3 has 16 residues. CDR3 in amino acids: CASSERGRASSDTQYF. The CDR3 DNA reads as TGCGCCAGCAGTGAGCGCGGGAGAGCAAGTTCAGATACGCAGTATTTT.

This clone has more than one count but fewer than ten. The V and J genes are TRBV19 and TRBJ1-2; TRBD1 agrees at 8 bases. Losses at the gene ends were 5 bases for V and 0 bases for J; bases not matched to a gene: 2. CDR3 size: 14 residues. Germline loops: CDR1 LNHDA, CDR2 SQIVND (reference sequence). The CDR3 spells CASSLDRANYGYTF. The CDR3, as DNA: TGTGCCAGTAGTTTGGACAGGGCTAACTATGGCTACACCTTC.

The V gene is TRBV30, the J gene TRBJ2-3; D is unclear. The germline CDR1 and CDR2 sequences are GTSNPN and SVGIG (reference sequence). V lost 5 bases, J lost 6 bases, and 9 bases lay in between. The CDR3 runs to 11 residues. The CDR3 loop is CAWGRVDTQYF. DNA for the CDR3: TGTGCCTGGGGTCGAGTGGATACGCAGTATTTT.

This chain links TRBV2 with TRBJ2-2; D possibly corresponds to TRBD1 (5 bases). The CDR3 spans 15 residues. Germline V gene data show CDR1 as SNHLY and CDR2 as FYNNEI. V shed 4 bases and J shed 6 bases, with 15 bases lying between them. The CDR3 DNA sequence: TGTGCCAGCAGTGTTCAGGGTGAGGTTGCCGGGGAGCTGTTTTTT. Amino acid sequence: CASSVQGEVAGELFF.

This clone has more than one count but fewer than ten. V gene TRBV2 combines with J gene TRBJ1-4; weak D call: TRBD1 (6 bases). Trimming stripped 6 bases from V and 8 bases from J, with 19 bases between. CDR3 size: 15 residues. The germline V gene encodes CDR1 SNHLY and CDR2 FYNNEI. The CDR3: CASSQDGQHAEKLFF. The CDR3 DNA reads as TGTGCCAGCAGCCAAGACGGACAGCATGCCGAAAAACTGTTTTTT.

This sequence joins TRBV5-1 and TRBJ2-7; TRBD2 aligns across 8 bases. Germline CDR1 reads SGHRS; CDR2 reads YFSETQ. CDR3 length: 15 amino acids. The ends lost 4 bases at V and 4 bases at J; junction bases unmatched: 10. The CDR3 DNA is TGCGCCAGCAGCAAAGACGGGACTAGGATTTACGAGCAGTACTTC. Translating gives CASSKDGTRIYEQYF. Supplemented by reference TRBV5-1 and TRBJ2-7, the full variable domain reads KAGVTQTPRYLIKTRGQQVTLSCSPISGHRSVSWYQQTPGQGLQFLFEYFSETQRNKGNFPGRFSGRQFSNSRSEMNVSTLELGDSALYLCASSKDGTRIYEQYFGPGTRLTVT.

The chain recombines TRBV2 with TRBJ1-4; 10 positions agree with TRBD1. The CDR3 consists of 15 residues. After removal of 6 bases from V and 5 bases from J, the junction contained 6 bases not matched to a gene. Germline V gives CDR1 SNHLY, CDR2 FYNNEI. CDR3 in amino acids: CASSKQGQGNEKLFF. CDR3 DNA: TGTGCCAGCAGCAAACAGGGACAGGGGAATGAAAAACTGTTTTTT.

This chain's CDR3 is CASSKAMNTEAFF. The CDR3 DNA sequence: TGTGCCAGCAGCAAAGCTATGAACACTGAAGCTTTCTTT. The chain uses TRBV6-4 and TRBJ1-1, with unresolved D. Germline lookup yields CDR1 MRHNA and CDR2 SNTAGT. Trimming stripped 6 bases from V and 0 bases from J, with 8 bases between. The CDR3 is 13 amino acids.

The CDR3 sequence is CASSPSRDRTSHNSYNEQFF. The CDR3 DNA sequence: TGTGCCAGCAGCCCTTCCCGGGACAGGACTTCGCATAATTCCTACAATGAGCAGTTCTTC. The chain is built from TRBV5-8 and TRBJ2-1; 8 bases agree with TRBD1. Germline V gene lookup returns CDR1 SGHTS and CDR2 YDEGEE. The CDR3 is 20 amino acids. Germline trimming cut 4 bases from V and 1 base from J; bases unmatched to any gene: 19.

This clone appeared once. This chain links TRBV24-1 with TRBJ2-7, with 9 bases aligning to TRBD2. The V segment lost 2 bases and the J segment 5 bases; nucleotides outside the gene matches: 12. The CDR3 spans 17 residues. Germline CDR1 and CDR2: KGHDR and SFDVKD. The CDR3 DNA is TGTGCCACCAGTGATTCCCAGACTAGCGGAGCGCTGAACGAGCAGTACTTC. Protein product: CATSDSQTSGALNEQYF.